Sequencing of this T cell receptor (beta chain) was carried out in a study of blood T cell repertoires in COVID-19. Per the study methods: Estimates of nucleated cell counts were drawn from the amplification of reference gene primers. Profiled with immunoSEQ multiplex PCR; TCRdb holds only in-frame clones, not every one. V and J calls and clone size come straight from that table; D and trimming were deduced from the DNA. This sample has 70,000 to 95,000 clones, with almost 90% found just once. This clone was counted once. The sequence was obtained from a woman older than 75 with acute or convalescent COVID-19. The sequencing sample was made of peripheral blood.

CDR3: CASSLGASGRQETQYF. In DNA form, the CDR3 reads TGTGCCAGCAGCTTAGGGGCTAGCGGGCGGCAAGAGACCCAGTACTTC. The chain is built from TRBV7-8 and TRBJ2-5, with 8 bases fitting TRBD2. The CDR3 spans 16 residues. V dropped 1 base and J dropped 2; count of bases not matched to a gene: 6. Germline-derived CDR1 and CDR2 are SGHVS and FQNEAQ.